The next 4 T cell receptor beta chains were all read from a single sample in a study of human T cells and chemical hapten exposure. TCRdb reprocessed the RACE reads with MiXCR, giving one entry per CDR3 protein. The sample carries approximately 340,000 distinct CDR3 sequences, roughly 6.9% recorded once. Documented time point: patch test 1, 2 weeks after DPC sensitization. Specified treatment: therapeutic diphenylcyclopropenone sensitization with weekly scalp DPC. This specimen was whole blood, taken in connection with sensitization to the hapten diphenylcyclopropenone (DPC). These receptor sequences come from a woman in her late teens or twenties with alopecia areata. Some clones in this sample may be carry-over from other donors' samples.

This clonotype was seen ten or more times. The chain links TRBV12-3 or TRBV12-4 to TRBJ2-7; no clear D gene. The germline V and J ends were trimmed by 0 bases and 1 base, with 7 bases remaining between them. There are 14 residues in the CDR3. CDR3 sequence: CASSLAAASYEQYF. CDR3 DNA: TGTGCCAGCAGTTTAGCGGCAGCATCCTACGAGCAGTACTTC.

This chain uses TRBV7-8 with TRBJ2-3, with D uncertain. With 1 base removed from V and 5 bases from J, the gap between germline ends came to 10 bases. The CDR3 covers 14 residues. Per the germline V gene, CDR1 is SGHVS and CDR2 is FQNEAQ. The CDR3 reads CASSLVMGGDTQYF. The CDR3 DNA reads TGTGCCAGCAGCTTAGTAATGGGTGGAGATACGCAGTATTTT.

At least ten counts were recorded for this clonotype. The V and J genes are TRBV7-3 and TRBJ2-3; unclear D gene. CDR3 size: 16 residues. Trimming stripped 4 bases from V and 0 bases from J, with 14 bases between. CDR1 is SGHTA, CDR2 FQGTGA, per germline. CDR3 bases: TGTGCCAGCAGCTCATCGTTAATGAAAAGCACAGATACGCAGTATTTT. Its protein product is CASSSSLMKSTDTQYF.

This clonotype was observed many times. The chain recombines TRBV5-1 with TRBJ2-2; D is unclear. Trimming removed 5 bases at V and 6 bases at J, with 11 bases between. There are 13 residues in the CDR3. The germline V gene encodes CDR1 SGHRS and CDR2 YFSETQ. For the CDR3, the DNA is TGCGCCAGCAGTTACAGAGCTCCCGGGGAGCTGTTTTTT. This sequence encodes CASSYRAPGELFF.